This TCR beta chain was captured in a study of T-cell reconstitution after alpha-beta-depleted transplantation in children listed by TCRdb under 2016. Describing the broader study: Using TCR repertoire profiling, the study quantitatively followed how T-cell immune reconstitution unfolded in children after TCRalphabeta/CD19-depleted allogeneic hematopoietic cell transplantation. Results and caveats for the whole study, not just this receptor: In some patients, the high TCRbeta diversity seen at day 60 was put down to recipient T cells and intrathymic progenitors that had survived conditioning. About two months after transplant, the apparently early recovery of alphabetaT-cell counts reportedly depended on just several hundred clones that had expanded rapidly and came from non-depleted graft cells. The frequencies of hyperexpanded clones fell over the following months, and after one year, T-cell counts and TCRbeta diversity were mostly attributed to newly produced T cells.

The method behind the library was PCR. Reads for this sample came from an Illumina HiSeq 2500. To normalize quantification of the TCRbeta repertoire, the TCR libraries were built with molecular barcoding that relied on unique molecular identifiers. TCRdb reanalyzed the raw reads on its own, using fastp at Q25 for trimming and MiXCR for clone calling, and kept in-frame beta chains. Duplicate CDR3 protein sequences are folded into a single record with the most common DNA and genes. This sample is represented by 450,000 to 550,000 distinct CDR3 sequences; about an eighth of them were singletons. Of the sample, around 15% is held by the ten largest clones. In the case of this clonotype: Its cognate antigen has yet to be identified. The input lacks base qualities; no much larger clone sits a single base away.

The sample's treatment or condition label, in plain terms: allogeneic hematopoietic cell transplantation with graft depleted of TCRalphabeta T cells and CD19 B cells. The transplant recipients were children given TCRalphabeta/CD19-depleted allogeneic hematopoietic cell grafts. The CDR3, cysteine through phenylalanine, is 18 amino acids long. CDR3 DNA is the only sequence kept; it has 54 bases, read in frame from the first base. Trimmed from V: 5 bases; trimmed from J: 4 bases; junction bases lacking a gene match: 13. In the germline V gene, CDR1 corresponds to LGHNA and CDR2 to YNFKEQ. The V and J segments used are TRBV4-2 and TRBJ2-6; 8 of the junction bases match TRBD1. Material: PBMCs, mostly from graft donor cells, obtained 180 days after TCRalphabeta/CD19-depleted stem cell transplant. The source of this sequence is a female patient between 2 and 10 years old who had a stem cell transplant for aplastic anemia, so the T cells may come from the graft donor. The CDR3 has the sequence CASSARRQGASGANVLTF. At the DNA level, the sequence is TGTGCCAGCAGCGCTCGCCGGCAGGGGGCATCAGGGGCCAACGTCCTGACTTTC.